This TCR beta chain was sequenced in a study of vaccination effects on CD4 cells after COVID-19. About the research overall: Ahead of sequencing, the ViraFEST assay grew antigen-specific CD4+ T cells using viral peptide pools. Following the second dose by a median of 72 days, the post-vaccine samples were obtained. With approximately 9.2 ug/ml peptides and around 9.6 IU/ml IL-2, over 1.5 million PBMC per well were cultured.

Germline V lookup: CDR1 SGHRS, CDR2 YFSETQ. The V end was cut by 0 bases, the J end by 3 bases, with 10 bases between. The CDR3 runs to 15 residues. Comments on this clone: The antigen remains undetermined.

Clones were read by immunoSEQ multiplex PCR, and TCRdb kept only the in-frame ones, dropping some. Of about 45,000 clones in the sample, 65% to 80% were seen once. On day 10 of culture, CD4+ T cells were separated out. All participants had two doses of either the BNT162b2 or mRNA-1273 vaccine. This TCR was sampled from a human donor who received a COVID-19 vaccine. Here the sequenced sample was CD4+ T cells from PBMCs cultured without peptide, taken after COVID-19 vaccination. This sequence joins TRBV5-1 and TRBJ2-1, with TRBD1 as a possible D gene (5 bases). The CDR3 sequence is CASSLDGANYNEQFF. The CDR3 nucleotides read TGCGCCAGCAGCTTGGATGGGGCTAACTACAATGAGCAGTTCTTC.